The next 15 T cell receptor beta chains were all read from a single sample in a study of T-cell memory formation after mild COVID-19. TCRdb reprocessed the 5' RACE reads via MiXCR and lists one record per CDR3 protein. The profile shows about 390,000 distinct CDR3 sequences, about 17% of them singletons. Sequencing was performed on PBMCs or a T cell subset sorted from them (not recorded which). These receptors were collected from a young man who had mild COVID-19 (a few samples of this study predate the infection). Cell type and time point are not known.

The chain carries TRBV19 and TRBJ1-5; D is uncertain. Germline CDR1 and CDR2: LNHDA and SQIVND (reference sequence). V lost 2 bases and J 3 bases, leaving 8 bases between the germline ends. This CDR3 contains 14 residues. The CDR3 bases are TGTGCCAGTAGTATACCCCTTCACAATCAGCCCCAGCATTTT. It is translated as CASSIPLHNQPQHF.

The J gene is TRBJ1-2, the V gene TRBV18; no clear D gene. The CDR3 loop spans 14 amino acids. V lost 2 bases, J lost 7 bases, and 14 bases lay in between. Per the germline V gene, CDR1 is KGHSH and CDR2 is LQKENI. The CDR3 protein is CASSPFDLESGYTF. In nucleotides, the CDR3 is TGTGCCAGCTCACCATTCGATTTAGAAAGTGGCTACACCTTC.

V usage is TRBV30 and J usage is TRBJ2-7; no definite D call. Germline values: CDR1 GTSNPN, CDR2 SVGIG (reference sequence). The V and J ends lost 3 bases and 3 bases respectively, with 6 bases between them. The CDR3 extends over 11 amino acids. The DNA for the CDR3 is TGTGCCTGGAGAATTGGCTACGAGCAGTACTTC. This encodes CAWRIGYEQYF.

The genes are TRBV16 and TRBJ2-3, with 11 nucleotides matching TRBD1. Trimming took 2 bases from V and 1 from J; bases not matched to a gene: 11. This CDR3 has 19 residues. CDR1 and CDR2 (germline): KGHSY, FQNENV. The CDR3: CASSQLPTGTGGGTDTQYF. Written as DNA, the CDR3 is TGTGCCAGCAGCCAACTCCCCACCGGGACAGGGGGTGGCACAGATACGCAGTATTTT.

The chain couples TRBV7-9 to TRBJ2-7, with 8 bases identical to TRBD2. CDR1 is SEHNR, CDR2 FQNEAQ, per germline (reference sequence). The CDR3 contains 15 residues. Unmatched junction bases numbered 6, after V lost 5 bases and J lost 0 bases. In DNA form, the CDR3 reads TGTGCCAGCAGCCCACTAGCGGAAAGCTCCTACGAGCAGTACGTC. Translating it yields CASSPLAESSYEQYV.

The DNA of the CDR3 is TGTGCCACCAGTGATTTAGAGGGGGGGAGCCAAGAGACCCAGTACTTC. The encoded protein is CATSDLEGGSQETQYF. The V and J genes are TRBV24-1 and TRBJ2-5, with D possibly being TRBD2 (7 bases). V was clipped by 1 base and J by 1 base, with 12 bases between them. Germline values: CDR1 KGHDR, CDR2 SFDVKD. CDR3 length equals 16 residues.

This rearrangement joins TRBV4-1 to TRBJ1-1, with unresolved D. V was trimmed by 4 bases and J by 3 bases, leaving 6 bases between them. The CDR3 spans 12 residues. Germline lookup yields CDR1 MGHRA and CDR2 YSYEKL. CDR3 amino acids: CASSRVDTEAFF. The DNA of the CDR3 is TGCGCCAGCAGCCGGGTGGACACTGAAGCTTTCTTT.

The rearrangement joins TRBV6-5 to TRBJ2-7; the D is unclear. The germline gives CDR1 MNHEY, CDR2 SVGAGI. CDR3 length: 13 amino acids. V dropped 7 bases and J dropped 3 bases, with 13 bases sitting between them. The CDR3 DNA sequence: TGTGCCAGCACCGAGCGCCCCAGCTACGAGCAGTACTTC. As protein: CASTERPSYEQYF.

The V gene is TRBV9, the J gene TRBJ1-2; no clear D gene. The CDR3 extends over 12 amino acids. Trimming stripped 4 bases from V and 8 bases from J, with 12 bases between. CDR1 and CDR2 from the germline V gene are SGDLS and YYNGEE. The CDR3 spells CASSSYDEGYTF. CDR3 in DNA: TGTGCCAGCAGCTCCTACGATGAGGGCTACACCTTC.

In its sample, this clonotype was seen a few times. The V gene is TRBV7-9, the J gene TRBJ2-5, with 9 nucleotides matching TRBD1. The length of the CDR3 is 19 residues. Germline V lookup: CDR1 SEHNR, CDR2 FQNEAQ (reference sequence). With V trimmed by 2 bases and J by 1 base, 14 bases remained unmatched. The CDR3 sequence: CASSLSPWGTGYLQETQYF. The CDR3 nucleotides read TGTGCCAGCAGCTTATCTCCGTGGGGGACAGGGTATCTCCAAGAGACCCAGTACTTC.

The rearrangement uses TRBV5-1 and TRBJ2-3, with TRBD2 identical over 14 bases. V was pared by 7 bases and J by 6 bases, with 13 bases of the junction left unmatched. The CDR3 length is 17 residues. Germline V gene sequence: CDR1 SGHRS, CDR2 YFSETQ. The CDR3 bases are TGCGCCAGCGCACTTCAGGGACTAGCGGGGGTCTGGGATACGCAGTATTTT. It codes for CASALQGLAGVWDTQYF.

A few counts support this clonotype. The chain has TRBV20-1 and TRBJ2-1; D may match TRBD1 or TRBD2 (6 bases each). CDR3 size: 11 residues. V was cut by 6 bases and J by 9 bases, with 12 bases left in between. Looked up from germline, CDR1 is DFQATT and CDR2 is SNEGSKA (reference sequence). Here the CDR3 reads CSALRGREQFF. In nucleotides, the CDR3 is TGCAGTGCACTCCGGGGGCGTGAGCAGTTCTTC.

The rearrangement uses TRBV29-1 and TRBJ2-3; 9 bases agree with TRBD2. Germline loops: CDR1 SQVTM, CDR2 ANQGSEA. The CDR3 contains 15 residues. J gave up 4 bases and V 2 bases, and 7 bases lay outside the gene matches. CDR3 amino acids: CSVESGRGGSDTQYF. DNA for the CDR3: TGCAGCGTTGAATCAGGGCGGGGGGGCTCAGATACGCAGTATTTT.

This clonotype was counted only a few times. The chain recombines TRBV6-5 with TRBJ2-5; 7 nucleotides agree with TRBD2. Germline V lookup: CDR1 MNHEY, CDR2 SVGAGI. This CDR3 has 14 residues. Trimming cost V 4 bases and J 5 bases; bases outside gene matches: 7. CDR3: CASSFLTGGETQYF. CDR3 DNA: TGTGCCAGCAGTTTCCTCACCGGGGGGGAGACCCAGTACTTC.

This clonotype was picked up a small number of times. The V and J genes are TRBV7-3 and TRBJ2-2; the match to TRBD2 covers 8 bases. CDR1 SGHTA and CDR2 FQGTGA come from the germline V gene. The CDR3 loop spans 15 amino acids. Trimming took 3 bases from V and 1 from J; bases not matched to a gene: 1. CDR3: CASSFGTRNTGELFF. CDR3 in DNA: TGTGCCAGCAGCTTCGGGACTAGGAACACCGGGGAGCTGTTTTTT.